The sequence of this T cell receptor beta chain was determined in a study of shared clonotypes between healthy human individuals. V dropped 5 bases and J dropped 8 bases, with 12 bases sitting between them. This CDR3 spans 12 amino acids. CDR1 is MDHEN, CDR2 SYDVKM, per germline. Whole-study findings and limits: Naive subsets tended to show greater estimated richness than memory subsets.

Note on this clone: Its antigen is not identified.

Assay: immunoSEQ multiplex PCR; the TCRdb copy retains only in-frame clones and omits some. This sample yields fewer than 400,000 clones, of which roughly 70% are seen a single time; about 9.4% belongs to the top ten. The receptor comes from a man younger than 45 in good health. The chain is built from TRBV28 and TRBJ1-2; D not certain. The sample comprised memory CD4+ T cells sorted from blood. Subset given: CD45RA-negative fraction. The CDR3 DNA is TGTGCCAGCAGTCCCTCAATACTAGGCTACACCTTC. Its translation: CASSPSILGYTF.